The present T cell receptor beta chain was sequenced within a study of blood T cell repertoires in COVID-19. At the level of the study: Collection of acute and convalescent COVID-19 samples took place in the United States, Italy and Spain. PBMCs, B-cell-depleted T cells, or T cells provided the cDNA or gDNA that made up the material.

Authors' processing steps: How many nucleated cells were present was estimated from reference gene primer amplification. Using immunoSEQ multiplex PCR, the repertoire was profiled, and TCRdb retains in-frame clones only, with some absent. Clone size and the V and J calls come from that table; the DNA yielded D and trimming. The repertoire holds hundreds of thousands of clones, approximately 85% seen once, with less than 15% in the top ten. The TCR sequence derives from a human donor in a cohort sampled during active COVID-19. Sequences were obtained from peripheral blood.

CDR3 protein: CASSERSSGRAYEQYF. CDR3 sequence (DNA): TGCGCCAGCAGTGAGAGGTCTAGCGGGAGGGCCTACGAGCAGTACTTC. The chain combines TRBV10-2 with TRBJ2-7; 12 nucleotides line up with TRBD2. Germline assignment: CDR1 WSHSY and CDR2 SAAADI. V gave up 2 bases and J gave up 2 bases; unmatched junction bases: 4. This CDR3 contains 16 residues.